This T cell receptor beta chain emerged from a study of T cell responses to AZD1222 COVID-19 vaccine. Study-level information: Recipients boosted at about 4 weeks or about 12 weeks are pooled.

Some clones are missing from TCRdb's copy, which holds only in-frame ones; the method was immunoSEQ multiplex PCR. The repertoire holds approximately 120,000 clones, roughly 88% seen once, with roughly 5.4% in the top ten. Between the trimmed V and J ends, which lost 3 bases and 1 base, there was a span of 23 bases. Germline V CDR1 and CDR2: LGHNT, FRNRAP. The CDR3 contains 19 residues. Regarding this clone: Its antigen remains unidentified.

Study results and caveats: Baseline serology detected seropositivity in only six AZD1222 recipients. Spike-specific TCR breadth and depth both grew after two AZD1222 doses.

The V and J genes are TRBV12-5 and TRBJ2-3; TRBD1 might be the D (6 bases). This TCR was recovered from an adult in good health. The specimen comprised peripheral blood, sampled on day 0 of AZD1222 vaccination. In DNA, the CDR3 is TGTGCTAGTGGTTTCGGCGGATATCTAAAACAGGGAGGCACAGATACGCAGTATTTT. It yields the protein CASGFGGYLKQGGTDTQYF.